The subject of this entry is one TCR beta chain. This specimen belongs to a study of molecular identifiers for immune sequencing clone quantification. TCRdb redid the calling of the PCR reads with MiXCR, one entry per CDR3 protein. This sample has some 650,000 distinct CDR3 sequences, with 20% found just once. RNA fractions of 10%, 30% or 50% and about 18,000 to 1,100,000 sorted cells were the source of naive CD8 libraries. The germline CDR1 and CDR2 sequences are SGDLS and YYNGEE. The CDR3 consists of 15 residues. V shed 5 bases and J 2 bases; nucleotides not matched to a gene: 9. The J gene is TRBJ2-5, the V gene TRBV9, with 7 bases that match TRBD1. This sequence originates from a human donor in good health. Some libraries in this study had Jurkat cell RNA spiked in. What was sequenced was naive CD8+ T cells from blood, with Jurkat cell RNA spiked in. Subset noted: FACS-sorted CD8+CD4-CCR7+CD45RA+ naive T cells. The CDR3 DNA sequence: TGTGCCAGCAGTCCAAACCGGGACAGACAAGAGACCCAGTACTTC. Residues: CASSPNRDRQETQYF.